Presented here are 17 T cell receptor beta chains from one specimen sequenced in a study of T cell changes during pregnancy in multiple sclerosis (dated by TCRdb to between 2019 and 2020). The library relied on the immunoSEQ multiplex PCR assay. TCRdb's version of the immuneACCESS table is confined to in-frame rearrangements and falls short of the full clone set. An unresolved V gene accounts for under half of the shortfall where checked; the remainder is of unknown origin. This sample holds about 44,000 clones; about 96% were observed only once. The top ten clonotypes cover under 0.9% of the sample. Sample: peripheral blood, taken in the second trimester of pregnancy. The receptors come from a female donor with multiple sclerosis, enrolled in a pregnancy study.

V is TRBV6-6 and J is TRBJ2-1; D perhaps matches TRBD2 (5 bases). Trimming stripped 11 bases from V and 0 bases from J, with 8 bases between. CDR3 length: 12 amino acids. Germline CDR1 MNHNY, CDR2 SVGAGI (reference sequence). CDR3 DNA sequence: TGTGCCTCTAGCATCTCCTACAATGAGCAGTTCTTC. It translates to CASSISYNEQFF.

This clone occurred once. V and J are TRBV6-6 and TRBJ1-5; a possible D gene is TRBD1 (6 bases). The CDR3 is made up of 12 amino acids. The V end lost 8 bases, the J end lost 7 bases, and 12 bases lay between the germline ends. Germline V lookup: CDR1 MNHNY, CDR2 SVGAGI (reference sequence). The CDR3 DNA sequence: TGTGCCAGCCAACAGGGCGGCCAGCCCCAGCATTTT. The encoded protein is CASQQGGQPQHF.

This rearrangement joins TRBV7-6 to TRBJ1-1; possibly TRBD1 for D (6 bases). CDR3 length equals 17 residues. V gave up 5 bases and J gave up 3 bases, with 22 bases separating them. The V gene's germline CDR1 is SGHVS and CDR2 FNYEAQ. The CDR3, as DNA: TGTGCCAGCAGCACCTACGGGCGGGGGCGGACGGACACTGAAGCTTTCTTT. It translates to CASSTYGRGRTDTEAFF. Full variable domain (outside the CDR3, taken from reference TRBV7-6 and TRBJ1-1): GAGVSQSPRYKVTKRGQDVALRCDPISGHVSLYWYRQALGQGPEFLTYFNYEAQQDKSGLPNDRFSAERPEGSISTLTIQRTEQRDSAMYRCASSTYGRGRTDTEAFFGQGTRLTVV.

This sequence joins TRBV29-1 and TRBJ2-1; 10 bases match TRBD2. V shed 7 bases, J shed 0 bases, and the junction held 6 bases outside the gene matches. The germline CDR1 and CDR2 sequences are SQVTM and ANQGSEA. CDR3 length: 15 residues. The CDR3 region has the DNA TGCAGCGCTCACTCTAGCGGGAGCTCCTACAATGAGCAGTTCTTC. Translated, it gives CSAHSSGSSYNEQFF.

The chain is built from TRBV27 and TRBJ1-2; the D gene is possibly TRBD1 (6 bases). The V end was cut by 3 bases, the J end by 5 bases, with 16 bases between. Germline CDR1 reads MNHEY; CDR2 reads SMNVEV (reference sequence). This CDR3 has 15 amino acids. The CDR3 nucleotides are TGTGCCAGCAGTTTGTCGACAGGAGGTAATTATGGCTACACCTTC. Translated, it gives CASSLSTGGNYGYTF.

The rearrangement links TRBV11-1 to TRBJ1-4, with a weak D call TRBD1 (6 bases). Trimming stripped 5 bases from V and 12 bases from J, with 13 bases between. This CDR3 comprises 12 residues. Germline values: CDR1 SGHAT, CDR2 FQDESV (reference sequence). Here the CDR3 reads CASSRGRGQLFF. CDR3 DNA: TGTGCCAGCAGCCGAGGCAGGGGTCAACTGTTTTTT.

The rearrangement links TRBV29-1 to TRBJ2-1, with 9 bases that match TRBD2. The CDR3 spans 14 residues. The trim removed 6 bases at V and 5 bases at J, leaving 8 bases unmatched. The V gene's germline CDR1 is SQVTM and CDR2 ANQGSEA. The CDR3 protein is CSVLISGGNNEQFF. The DNA for the CDR3 is TGCAGCGTGCTGATTAGCGGGGGTAACAATGAGCAGTTCTTC.

The chain has TRBV9 and TRBJ1-1; D is ambiguous. CDR3 size: 16 residues. V shed 0 bases and J shed 1 base, with 13 bases lying between them. Germline loops: CDR1 SGDLS, CDR2 YYNGEE. CDR3 DNA: TGTGCCAGCAGCGTAGCTGCCACCAGGCCGAACACTGAAGCTTTCTTT. Its translation: CASSVAATRPNTEAFF.

This chain joins TRBV4-1 and TRBJ2-2; D gene unclear. The germline gives CDR1 MGHRA, CDR2 YSYEKL. Between the trimmed V and J ends, which lost 1 base and 4 bases, there was a span of 4 bases. The CDR3 runs to 13 residues. In DNA, the CDR3 is TGCGCCAGCAGCCAAGGCGGCACCGGGGAGCTGTTTTTT. This sequence encodes CASSQGGTGELFF.

This chain joins TRBV28 and TRBJ2-2; D possibly corresponds to TRBD2 (5 bases). The CDR3 is 15 amino acids. Germline V lookup: CDR1 MDHEN, CDR2 SYDVKM. V lost 5 bases to trimming and J lost 4 bases, with 14 bases between them. DNA of the CDR3: TGTGCCAGCAGTACCGCGGGCGCGGGCACCGGGGAGCTGTTTTTT. It specifies CASSTAGAGTGELFF. The entire variable domain, with the rest obtained from reference TRBV28 and TRBJ2-2, is as follows: DVKVTQSSRYLVKRTGEKVFLECVQDMDHENMFWYRQDPGLGLRLIYFSYDVKMKEKGDIPEGYSVSREKKERFSLILESASTNQTSMYLCASSTAGAGTGELFFGEGSRLTVL.

CDR3 sequence reads: CASSSATGGAGYNEQFF. CDR3 nucleotides: TGCGCCAGCAGCTCCGCCACGGGGGGGGCGGGTTACAATGAGCAGTTCTTC. V usage is TRBV5-1 and J usage is TRBJ2-1; the match to TRBD2 covers 8 bases. Trimming removed 3 bases from V and 4 bases from J; junction bases left unmatched: 12. The CDR3 runs to 17 residues. CDR1 and CDR2 (germline): SGHRS, YFSETQ.

CDR3 sequence reads: CASSERGAGGPTDTQYF. The CDR3 nucleotides are TGTGCCAGCAGTGAAAGGGGAGCGGGGGGTCCCACAGATACGCAGTATTTT. This chain joins TRBV2 and TRBJ2-3, with 9 bases lining up with TRBD2. Germline CDR1 reads SNHLY; CDR2 reads FYNNEI. The CDR3 is made up of 17 amino acids. Trimming took 2 bases from V and 2 from J; bases not matched to a gene: 8.

The chain carries TRBV29-1 and TRBJ1-2; perhaps TRBD1 as D (5 bases). Germline V gives CDR1 SQVTM, CDR2 ANQGSEA. This CDR3 region has 12 residues. Trimming removed 6 bases from V and 7 bases from J, with 15 bases in between. The CDR3 nucleotides are TGCAGCGTCCCGATGGGGAGGGGTGGCTACACCTTC. It codes for CSVPMGRGGYTF. The entire variable domain, with the rest obtained from reference TRBV29-1 and TRBJ1-2, is as follows: SAVISQKPSRDICQRGTSLTIQCQVDSQVTMMFWYRQQPGQSLTLIATANQGSEATYESGFVIDKFPISRPNLTFSTLTVSNMSPEDSSIYLCSVPMGRGGYTFGSGTRLTVV.

This chain joins TRBV12-5 and TRBJ1-1, with D uncertain. This CDR3 has 14 residues. The V gene lost 0 bases and the J gene lost 5 bases, with 10 bases spanning the gap. CDR1 and CDR2 (germline): LGHNT, FRNRAP. The CDR3 region has the DNA TGTGCTAGTGGTTTGGTAGGTGGGAGTACTGAAGCTTTCTTT. Encoded protein: CASGLVGGSTEAFF.

The V call is TRBV15, the J call TRBJ2-7; 9 nucleotides align to TRBD1. Unmatched junction bases numbered 7, after V lost 4 bases and J lost 0 bases. CDR1 is LNHNV, CDR2 YYDKDF, per germline (reference sequence). The CDR3 covers 16 residues. The CDR3 spells CATSKDRGDPSYEQYF. In DNA, the CDR3 is TGTGCCACCAGCAAGGACAGGGGCGATCCCTCCTACGAGCAGTACTTC. Combining the CDR3 with reference TRBV15 and TRBJ2-7 gives the whole variable domain DAMVIQNPRYQVTQFGKPVTLSCSQTLNHNVMYWYQQKSSQAPKLLFHYYDKDFNNEADTPDNFQSRRPNTSFCFLDIRSPGLGDTAMYLCATSKDRGDPSYEQYFGPGTRLTVT.

V and J are TRBV30 and TRBJ2-1; 10 bases are shared with TRBD1. The junction had 8 bases not matched to a gene; V was cut back by 3 bases and J by 9 bases. The CDR3 consists of 14 residues. The germline gives CDR1 GTSNPN, CDR2 SVGIG (reference sequence). The CDR3: CAWSAGTGAGEQFF. The DNA for the CDR3 is TGTGCCTGGAGCGCCGGGACAGGGGCGGGTGAGCAGTTCTTC.

The chain employs TRBV28 and TRBJ2-3, with 9 bases lining up with TRBD1. J gave up 0 bases and V 6 bases, and 13 bases lay outside the gene matches. CDR1 and CDR2 (germline): MDHEN, SYDVKM. This CDR3 is 18 amino acids long. Here the CDR3 reads CASRPGTGSRPSTDTQYF. CDR3 nucleotide sequence: TGTGCCAGCAGGCCAGGGACAGGGTCAAGGCCTAGCACAGATACGCAGTATTTT.